The rows below give T cell receptor beta chains drawn from one sample of a study of blood T cells in healthy people across ages. TCRdb re-called the 5' RACE reads through MiXCR, storing one row per CDR3 protein. The sample records about 580,000 distinct CDR3 sequences, around 50% being singletons. Source material: blood. The receptors were sampled from a man older than 75 in good health. CDR3s include the opening cysteine and the closing phenylalanine or tryptophan. D genes are given only for firm matches. Clone size is shown for a subset of rows, as once, few, many or a class of expanded clone.

v_call	cdr3_length	clone_size	j_call	d_call	cdr3_nt	cdr3_aa
TRBV12-5	13	NA	TRBJ2-5	NA	TGTGCTAGTGGCCCCACTCGCGAAGGGACCCAGTACTTC	CASGPTREGTQYF
TRBV6-6	11	few	TRBJ1-2	NA	TGTGCCAGCAGTTACAAGGATGGCTACACCTTC	CASSYKDGYTF
TRBV4-3	15	NA	TRBJ1-2	NA	TGCGCCAGCAGCCAAGAAAGGGGCCAGAGTTATGGCTACACCTTC	CASSQERGQSYGYTF
TRBV28	16	NA	TRBJ2-7	NA	TGTGCCAGCAGTGCGGACCCCGGGACGGGTGTCTACGAGCAGTACTTC	CASSADPGTGVYEQYF
TRBV4-3	14	few	TRBJ1-6	NA	TGCGCCAGCAGCCAAGGCGGGAGTAATTCACCCCTCCACTTT	CASSQGGSNSPLHF
TRBV21-1	21	NA	TRBJ2-3	NA	TGTGCCAGCATCCAAAAAGTCAGTTTGGCAGGGCGGCGGTTTGGCACATATACGCAGTATTTT	CASIQKVSLAGRRFGTYTQYF
TRBV7-2	15	NA	TRBJ2-4	TRBD2	TGTGCCAGCAGTTTAGCGGGGGGGGGAAGAAACATTCAGTACTTC	CASSLAGGGRNIQYF
TRBV20-1	15	NA	TRBJ2-1	TRBD1	TGCAGTGCTAGTGACAGGGGCTTGTCCTACAATGAGCAGTTCTTC	CSASDRGLSYNEQFF
TRBV28	14	NA	TRBJ2-1	NA	TGTGCCAGCAGGCTTGGCAGCGGGCGTAATGAGCAGTTCTTC	CASRLGSGRNEQFF
TRBV12-3/TRBV12-4	15	few	TRBJ2-3	NA	TGTGCCAGCAGTCGGACCCCTAGTGCTGGAGATACGCAGTATTTT	CASSRTPSAGDTQYF
TRBV7-3	14	NA	TRBJ2-7	NA	TGTGCCAGCAGCGTTTCGTCCAGGCACTACGAGCAGTACTTC	CASSVSSRHYEQYF
TRBV20-1	12	NA	TRBJ1-5	NA	TGCAGTGCTCGACAGCTCAATCAGCCCCAGCATTTT	CSARQLNQPQHF
TRBV5-1	14	few	TRBJ2-3	TRBD1	TGCGCCAGCAGCGGGACAGTCAATCCGGATACGCAGTATTTT	CASSGTVNPDTQYF
TRBV10-3	15	NA	TRBJ2-3	TRBD2	TGTGCCATCAGTGAAAGGCTAGCGGGCACAGATACGCAGTATTTT	CAISERLAGTDTQYF
TRBV6-2/TRBV6-3	13	NA	TRBJ2-1	NA	TGTGCCAGCAGAAGCGGAGGAGGGAATGAGCAGTTCTTC	CASRSGGGNEQFF
TRBV20-1	13	NA	TRBJ1-2	TRBD1	TGCAGTGCTGATACAGGGGGCGGTAGTGGCCACACCTTC	CSADTGGGSGHTF
TRBV7-2	17	NA	TRBJ2-6	NA	TGTGCCAGCAGCTCGACAGGGACTAACTCTGGGACCAACGTCCTGACTTTC	CASSSTGTNSGTNVLTF
TRBV20-1	15	few	TRBJ2-1	NA	TGCAGTGCTAGAGATCGGGTTCCAGGGGACAATGAGCAGTTCTTC	CSARDRVPGDNEQFF
TRBV7-2	16	few	TRBJ2-5	NA	TGTGCCAGCAGCTTAGTAGCCCGGGGGCAGCGAGAGACCCAGTACTTC	CASSLVARGQRETQYF
TRBV7-2	14	many	TRBJ2-5	NA	TGTGCCAGCAGCTATCGACCGAACCAAGAGACCCAGTACTTC	CASSYRPNQETQYF
TRBV19	16	NA	TRBJ2-7	TRBD1	TGTGCCAGTAGTCCTCCCCGCGACAGGGTACGGAATGAGCAGTACTTC	CASSPPRDRVRNEQYF
TRBV6-6	14	NA	TRBJ1-2	TRBD1	TGTGCCAGCAGTTACGGGACAGGCACCTTTGGCTACACCTTT	CASSYGTGTFGYTF
TRBV7-8	22	NA	TRBJ2-6	TRBD2	TGTGCCAGCAGCTTATTTGGCGGCCTCAGCGGGGGCATCCTCTCTGGGGCCAACGTCCTGACTTTC	CASSLFGGLSGGILSGANVLTF
TRBV20-1	15	NA	TRBJ2-4	TRBD2	TGCAGTGCTAGCCGATTGACTAGCGCTAAAAACATTCAGTACTTC	CSASRLTSAKNIQYF
TRBV6-6	13	many	TRBJ2-1	NA	TGTGCCAGCAGTGTCCCTCGACCGAGTGAGCAGTTCTTC	CASSVPRPSEQFF
TRBV20-1	14	few	TRBJ1-2	NA	TGCAGTGCTAGCGGGGCGCAGGAGCACTATGGCTACACCTTC	CSASGAQEHYGYTF
TRBV10-3	14	NA	TRBJ2-1	TRBD1	TGTGCCATCAGTGGGGGACAGGGGGCGAGTGAGCAGTTCTTC	CAISGGQGASEQFF
TRBV2	15	NA	TRBJ1-4	NA	TGTGCCAGCAGCGCCAACCAGGGCCCTAATGAAAAACTGTTTTTT	CASSANQGPNEKLFF
TRBV20-1	17	NA	TRBJ2-1	TRBD2	TGCAGTGCTAGGCGGGGACTAGCGGGAGGGCCTCACAATGAGCAGTTCTTC	CSARRGLAGGPHNEQFF
TRBV29-1	13	once	TRBJ2-1	NA	TGCAGCGTTATGGACTTCTCCTACATTGAGCAGTTCTTC	CSVMDFSYIEQFF
TRBV7-9	16	many	TRBJ2-3	TRBD2	TGTGCCAGCAGCTCCCTGCGGGGGTCCAGCACAGATACGCAGTATTTT	CASSSLRGSSTDTQYF
TRBV12-3/TRBV12-4	19	NA	TRBJ2-7	TRBD2	TGTGCCAGCAGTTTGGAGTGGATAGCGGGGGCCGCAAACTCCTACGAGCAGTACTTC	CASSLEWIAGAANSYEQYF
TRBV7-2	15	many	TRBJ2-6	NA	TGTGCCAGCAGCCTCGGGGGTACTGGGGCCAACGTCCTGACTTTC	CASSLGGTGANVLTF
TRBV28	11	many	TRBJ2-1	NA	TGTGCCAGCAGGGCAGGGAATGAGCAGTTCTTC	CASRAGNEQFF
TRBV24-1	17	NA	TRBJ2-1	TRBD1	TGTGCCACCAGTGAAGTGACAGGGGGCTGGTCCTACAATGAGCAGTTCTTC	CATSEVTGGWSYNEQFF
TRBV20-1	14	NA	TRBJ1-5	NA	TGCAGTGCTAGAGGCACAGGGTACAATCAGCCCCAGCATTTT	CSARGTGYNQPQHF
TRBV20-1	12	few	TRBJ2-1	TRBD2	TGCAGTGCTAGGACTAGCTCCAATGAGCAGTTCTTC	CSARTSSNEQFF
TRBV29-1	14	many	TRBJ2-7	TRBD1	TGCAGCGTGAACCTGGGGCAGGGGGTCAACGAGCAGTACTTC	CSVNLGQGVNEQYF
TRBV11-2	17	NA	TRBJ2-1	TRBD2	TGTGCCAGCAGCTCAGGAGGTAGGCTAGCGGGCCGGAATGAGCAGTTCTTC	CASSSGGRLAGRNEQFF
TRBV5-6	16	NA	TRBJ1-5	NA	TGTGCCAGCAGCTTATCCCGGGACCGTGGCGATCAGCCCCAGCATTTT	CASSLSRDRGDQPQHF
TRBV7-3	15	NA	TRBJ2-1	TRBD2	TGTGCCAGCAGCTTGGGGACTAGCGGGGTCAGCGAGCAGTTCTTC	CASSLGTSGVSEQFF
TRBV20-1	14	few	TRBJ1-5	TRBD1	TGCAGTGCTAGAACAGGGGTTAGCAATCAGCCCCAGCATTTT	CSARTGVSNQPQHF
TRBV7-8	16	once	TRBJ1-5	NA	TGTGCCAGCAGCTTAGCGCGGACAGCGGCAAGGGCGCCCCAGCATTTT	CASSLARTAARAPQHF
TRBV24-1	16	NA	TRBJ2-1	NA	TGTGCCACCAGTGAGTCTTCAGGGAGATCCTACAATGAGCAGTTCTTC	CATSESSGRSYNEQFF
TRBV7-9	14	few	TRBJ1-4	NA	TGTGCCAGCAGCGGTCTCCTGGTGGGTGAAAAACTGTTTTTT	CASSGLLVGEKLFF
TRBV24-1	14	NA	TRBJ2-5	TRBD2	TGTGCCACCAGGGGAACTAGCGGCCAAGAGACCCAGTACTTC	CATRGTSGQETQYF
TRBV20-1	14	NA	TRBJ1-2	TRBD1	TGCAGTGCCGACGGAAACACAGGGGCCTATGGCTACACCTTC	CSADGNTGAYGYTF
TRBV6-2/TRBV6-3	14	NA	TRBJ2-6	NA	TGTGCCAGCACAGTTGGACAGAGGGCCAACGTCCTGACTTTC	CASTVGQRANVLTF
TRBV12-3/TRBV12-4	15	NA	TRBJ2-5	NA	TGTGCCAGCAGTTTTTCCGGGAGTGACCAAGAGACCCAGTACTTC	CASSFSGSDQETQYF
TRBV29-1	12	NA	TRBJ2-7	NA	TGCAGCGTTGGGAGGGGATCCGGTGATCAGTACTTC	CSVGRGSGDQYF
TRBV11-2	17	NA	TRBJ2-4	NA	TGTGCCAGCAGCTTAGTGCTTTGGGGGAGACGTGGTAACATTCAGTACTTC	CASSLVLWGRRGNIQYF